These T cell receptor beta chains were read from a single sample in a study of T-cell reconstitution after alpha-beta-depleted transplantation in children. TCRdb processed the PCR reads anew with MiXCR; each CDR3 protein has one entry. The data show about 830,000 distinct CDR3 sequences, about 15% seen once. This specimen was PBMCs, mostly from graft donor cells, taken 360 days after TCRalphabeta/CD19-depleted stem cell transplant. These receptors were collected from a male patient aged 10 to 17 who had a stem cell transplant for acute lymphoblastic leukemia, so the T cells may come from the graft donor. Each CDR3 is given with its conserved first and last residue. The D gene is left open where the match is weak. The size entry is marked missing in some rows and otherwise reads once, few, many or a size class.

size,D,J,V,CDR3,DNA
-,-,TRBJ2-2,TRBV3-1,CASSQDPTLTGELFF,TGTGCCAGCAGCCAAGATCCCACTCTTACCGGGGAGCTGTTTTTT
-,-,TRBJ2-7,TRBV27,CASGSRRYEQYF,TGTGCCAGCGGAAGCCGACGTTACGAGCAGTACTTC
-,TRBD2,TRBJ2-7,TRBV15,CATSMGGRSGQDEQYF,TGTGCCACCAGCATGGGAGGGAGATCGGGTCAGGACGAGCAGTACTTC
-,-,TRBJ2-1,TRBV27,CASSFSPSDNEQFF,TGTGCCAGCAGTTTTAGTCCCAGCGACAATGAGCAGTTCTTC
-,TRBD2,TRBJ2-1,TRBV18,CASSPRTSGPPGAGEQFF,TGTGCCAGCTCACCACGGACTAGCGGCCCTCCTGGAGCTGGTGAGCAGTTCTTC
few,-,TRBJ2-5,TRBV7-9,CASEGGLPQETQYF,TGTGCCAGCGAAGGGGGGCTGCCCCAAGAGACCCAGTACTTC
-,TRBD2,TRBJ2-3,TRBV7-2,CASSLRPGLAVDF,TGTGCCAGCAGCTTAAGGCCGGGACTAGCGGTTGATTTT
once,-,TRBJ2-7,TRBV9,CASSVGLGDYEQYF,TGTGCCAGCAGCGTAGGGCTAGGCGACTACGAGCAGTACTTC
-,-,TRBJ2-7,TRBV6-2/TRBV6-3,CASSTAGTPIYEQYF,TGTGCCAGCAGCACTGCCGGGACTCCTATCTACGAGCAGTACTTC
-,-,TRBJ2-2,TRBV5-1,CASRPTRVSTGELFF,TGCGCCAGCAGGCCGACTAGGGTTTCGACCGGGGAGCTGTTTTTT
few,-,TRBJ1-3,TRBV6-2/TRBV6-3,CASSRRQGRRSGNTIYF,TGTGCCAGCAGTCGGAGGCAGGGTCGCCGCTCTGGAAACACCATATATTTT
-,-,TRBJ1-3,TRBV20-1,CSARDPFMLSGNTIYF,TGCAGTGCTAGAGATCCCTTCATGCTCTCTGGAAACACCATATATTTT
once,TRBD1,TRBJ1-1,TRBV10-3,CAIRNRGPAGDTEAFF,TGTGCCATCAGGAACAGGGGCCCGGCGGGGGACACTGAAGCTTTCTTT
-,-,TRBJ2-1,TRBV11-3,CASSSPGRRDEQFF,TGTGCCAGCAGCTCGCCAGGCAGGAGGGATGAGCAGTTCTTC
few,TRBD1,TRBJ1-2,TRBV5-1,CASSLGTGIDGYTF,TGCGCCAGCAGCTTGGGGACAGGGATCGATGGCTACACCTTC
few,-,TRBJ2-2,TRBV27,CASSPQGAITGELFF,TGTGCCAGCAGTCCCCAGGGAGCAATCACCGGGGAGCTGTTTTTT
many,TRBD1,TRBJ2-3,TRBV10-2,CASSRTGGTDTQYF,TGCGCCAGCAGCAGGACAGGGGGCACAGATACGCAGTATTTT
-,-,TRBJ2-7,TRBV20-1,CSARDRGQASYEQYF,TGCAGTGCTAGAGATAGGGGCCAGGCGAGCTACGAGCAGTACTTC
many,-,TRBJ2-3,TRBV12-3/TRBV12-4,CASSLRLGGTDTQYF,TGTGCCAGCAGTCTACGACTAGGAGGCACAGATACGCAGTATTTT
-,-,TRBJ2-7,TRBV1,CTSSTGHEQYF,TGCACCAGCAGCACTGGGCACGAGCAGTACTTC
few,-,TRBJ2-1,TRBV14,CASSQLSDLRDEQFF,TGTGCCAGCAGCCAGCTTTCCGACCTTAGGGATGAGCAGTTCTTC
few,-,TRBJ2-7,TRBV2,CASSERGGLECF,TGTGCCAGCAGTGAAAGAGGAGGATTGGAATGCTTC